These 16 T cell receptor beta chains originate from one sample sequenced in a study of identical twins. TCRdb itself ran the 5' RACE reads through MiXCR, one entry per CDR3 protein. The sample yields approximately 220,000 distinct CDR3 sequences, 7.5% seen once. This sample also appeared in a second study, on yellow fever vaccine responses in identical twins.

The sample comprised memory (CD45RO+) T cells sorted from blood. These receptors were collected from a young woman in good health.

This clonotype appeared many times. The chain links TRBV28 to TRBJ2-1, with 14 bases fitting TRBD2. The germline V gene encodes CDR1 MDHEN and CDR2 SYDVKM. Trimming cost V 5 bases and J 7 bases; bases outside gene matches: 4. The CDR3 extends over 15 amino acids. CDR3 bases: TGTGCCAGCAGTCCAAGACTAGCGGGGGGGAATGAGCAGTTCTTC. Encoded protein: CASSPRLAGGNEQFF.

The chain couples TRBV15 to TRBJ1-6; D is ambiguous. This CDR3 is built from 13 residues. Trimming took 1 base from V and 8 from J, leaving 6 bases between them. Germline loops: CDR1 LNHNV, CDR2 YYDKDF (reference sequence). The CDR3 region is CATSRVRYSPLHF. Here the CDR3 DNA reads TGTGCCACCAGCAGAGTGAGATATTCACCCCTCCACTTT.

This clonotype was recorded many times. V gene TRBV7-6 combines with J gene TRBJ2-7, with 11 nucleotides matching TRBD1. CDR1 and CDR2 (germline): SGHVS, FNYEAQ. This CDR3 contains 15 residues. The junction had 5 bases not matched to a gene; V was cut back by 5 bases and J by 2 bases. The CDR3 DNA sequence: TGTGCCAGCAGCCCGCGGGGACAGGGGGCCTACGAGCAGTACTTC. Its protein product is CASSPRGQGAYEQYF.

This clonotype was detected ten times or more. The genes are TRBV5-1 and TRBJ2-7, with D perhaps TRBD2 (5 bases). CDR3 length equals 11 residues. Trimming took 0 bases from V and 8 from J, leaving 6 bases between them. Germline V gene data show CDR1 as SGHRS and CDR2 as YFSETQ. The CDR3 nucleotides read TGCGCCAGCAGCTTGGGAGGGAAGCAGTACTTC. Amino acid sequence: CASSLGGKQYF.

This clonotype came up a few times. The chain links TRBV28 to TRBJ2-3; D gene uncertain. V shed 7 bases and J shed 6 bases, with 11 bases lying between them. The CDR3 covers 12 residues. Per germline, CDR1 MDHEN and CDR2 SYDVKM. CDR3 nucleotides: TGTGCCAGCACTTTTACTCGCGATACGCAGTATTTT. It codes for CASTFTRDTQYF.

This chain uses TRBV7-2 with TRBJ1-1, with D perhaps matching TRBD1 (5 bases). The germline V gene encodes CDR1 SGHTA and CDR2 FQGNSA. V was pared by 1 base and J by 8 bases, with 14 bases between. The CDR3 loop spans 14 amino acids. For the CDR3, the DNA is TGTGCCAGCAGCTTAGAATCCGGGACGGCGGAAGCTTTCTTT. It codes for CASSLESGTAEAFF.

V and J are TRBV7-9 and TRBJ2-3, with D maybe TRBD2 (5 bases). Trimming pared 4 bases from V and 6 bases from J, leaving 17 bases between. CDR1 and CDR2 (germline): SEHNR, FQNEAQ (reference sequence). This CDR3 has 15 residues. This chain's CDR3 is CASSSPRGVSDTQYF. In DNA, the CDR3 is TGTGCCAGCAGCTCGCCCCGGGGTGTGTCCGATACGCAGTATTTT.

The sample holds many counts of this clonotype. The CDR3 DNA reads as TGTGCCACCAGCAGCCCAGGGGGCGTACAGACTGAAGCTTTCTTT. Translating it yields CATSSPGGVQTEAFF. The chain employs TRBV15 and TRBJ1-1, with TRBD1 matching 8 bases. This CDR3 comprises 15 residues. Germline CDR1 and CDR2: LNHNV and YYDKDF (reference sequence). V dropped 3 bases and J dropped 5; count of bases not matched to a gene: 8.

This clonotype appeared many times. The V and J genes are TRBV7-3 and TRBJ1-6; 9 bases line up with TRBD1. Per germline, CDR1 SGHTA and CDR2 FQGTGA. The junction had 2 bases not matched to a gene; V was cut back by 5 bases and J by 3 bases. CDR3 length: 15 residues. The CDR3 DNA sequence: TGTGCCAGCAGCCCGACAGGGGGCTATAATTCACCCCTCCACTTT. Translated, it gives CASSPTGGYNSPLHF. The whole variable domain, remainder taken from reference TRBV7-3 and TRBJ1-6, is GAGVSQTPSNKVTEKGKYVELRCDPISGHTALYWYRQSLGQGPEFLIYFQGTGAADDSGLPNDRFFAVRPEGSVSTLKIQRTERGDSAVYLCASSPTGGYNSPLHFGNGTRLTVT.

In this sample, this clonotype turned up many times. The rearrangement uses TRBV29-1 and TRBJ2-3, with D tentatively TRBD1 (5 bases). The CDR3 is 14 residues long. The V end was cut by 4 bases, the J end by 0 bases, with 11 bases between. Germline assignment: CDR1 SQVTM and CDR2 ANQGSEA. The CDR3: CSVGGTVSTDTQYF. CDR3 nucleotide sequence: TGCAGCGTTGGGGGCACCGTAAGCACAGATACGCAGTATTTT.

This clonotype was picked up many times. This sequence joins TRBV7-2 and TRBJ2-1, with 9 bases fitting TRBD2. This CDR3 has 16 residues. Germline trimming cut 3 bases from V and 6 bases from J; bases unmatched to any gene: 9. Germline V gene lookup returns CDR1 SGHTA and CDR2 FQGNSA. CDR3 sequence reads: CASSFYRTSESNEQFF. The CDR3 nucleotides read TGTGCCAGCAGCTTCTATAGGACTAGCGAAAGCAATGAGCAGTTCTTC.

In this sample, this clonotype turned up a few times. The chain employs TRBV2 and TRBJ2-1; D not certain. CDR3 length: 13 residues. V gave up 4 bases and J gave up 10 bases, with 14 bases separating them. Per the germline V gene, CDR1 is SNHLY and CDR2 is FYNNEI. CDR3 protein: CASSVLDVGEQFF. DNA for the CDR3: TGTGCCAGCAGTGTTCTCGATGTGGGCGAGCAGTTCTTC.

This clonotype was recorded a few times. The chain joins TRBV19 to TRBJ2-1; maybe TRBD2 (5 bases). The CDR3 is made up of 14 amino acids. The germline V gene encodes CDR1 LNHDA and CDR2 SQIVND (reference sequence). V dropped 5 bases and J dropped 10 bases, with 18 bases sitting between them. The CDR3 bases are TGTGCCAGTAGTTTCCGTACATCGTCGGGGGAGCAGTTCTTC. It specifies CASSFRTSSGEQFF.

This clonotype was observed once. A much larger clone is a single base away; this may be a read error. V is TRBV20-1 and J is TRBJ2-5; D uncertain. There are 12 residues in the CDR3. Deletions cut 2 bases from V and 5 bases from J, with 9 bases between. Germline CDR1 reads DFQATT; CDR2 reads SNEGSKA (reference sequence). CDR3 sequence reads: CSARLGDETQYF. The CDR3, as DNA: TGCAGTGCTAGATTGGGTGATGAGACCCAGTACTTC.

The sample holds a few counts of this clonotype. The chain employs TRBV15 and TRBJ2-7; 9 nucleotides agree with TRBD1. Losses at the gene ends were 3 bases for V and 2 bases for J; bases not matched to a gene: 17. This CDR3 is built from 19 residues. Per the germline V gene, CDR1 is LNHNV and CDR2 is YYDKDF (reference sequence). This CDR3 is CATSSPHPTRGDRAYEQYF. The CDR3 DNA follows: TGTGCCACCAGCAGCCCCCACCCAACTCGTGGGGACAGGGCCTACGAGCAGTACTTC.

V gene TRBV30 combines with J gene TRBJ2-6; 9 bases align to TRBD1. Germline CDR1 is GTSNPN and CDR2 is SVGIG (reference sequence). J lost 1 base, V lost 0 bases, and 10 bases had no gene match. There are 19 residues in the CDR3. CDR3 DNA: TGTGCCTGGAGTGTACATCGGACAGGGGCTGGTTCTGGGGCCAACGTCCTGACTTTC. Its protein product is CAWSVHRTGAGSGANVLTF.